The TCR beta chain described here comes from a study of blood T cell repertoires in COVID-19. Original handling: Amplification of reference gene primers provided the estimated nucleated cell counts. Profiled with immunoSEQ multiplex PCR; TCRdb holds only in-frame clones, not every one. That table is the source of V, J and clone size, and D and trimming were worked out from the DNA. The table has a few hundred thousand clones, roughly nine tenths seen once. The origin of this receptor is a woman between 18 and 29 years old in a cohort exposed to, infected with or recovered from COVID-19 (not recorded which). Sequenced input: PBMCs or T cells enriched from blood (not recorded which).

Written as DNA, the CDR3 is TGCGCCAGCAGCTTGGAACAGGTCCAAAATTCACCCCTCCACTTT. As protein: CASSLEQVQNSPLHF. V gene TRBV5-1 combines with J gene TRBJ1-6, with D maybe TRBD1 (5 bases). Per the germline V gene, CDR1 is SGHRS and CDR2 is YFSETQ. With 0 bases removed from V and 7 bases from J, the gap between germline ends came to 11 bases. The CDR3 totals 15 residues.